This T cell receptor beta chain was sequenced for a study of blood T cell repertoires in COVID-19. On the study more broadly: Collection of acute and convalescent COVID-19 samples took place in the United States, Italy and Spain.

Produced via immunoSEQ multiplex PCR; TCRdb's table is partial and in-frame only. The sample consists of 350,000 to 400,000 clones, around 89% of them appearing once. Germline CDR1 reads SNHLY; CDR2 reads FYNNEI. Trimming took off 1 base at V and 5 bases at J, with 14 bases between the two ends. The CDR3 loop spans 15 amino acids. Everyone who took part was roughly 18 to 89 years old, and they came from about two dozen US areas. Clinical histories supplied by participants themselves formed the basis of cohort assignment. Before being deemed recovered, Cohort 3 donors had two negative PCRs, clearance, or symptom resolution.

This rearrangement joins TRBV2 to TRBJ1-1; D is undetermined. Sequencing input: PBMCs or T cells enriched from blood (not recorded which). The TCR was taken from a young woman who had recovered from COVID-19. The chain's CDR3 is CASSEGRVRATEAFF. DNA for the CDR3: TGTGCCAGCAGTGAAGGGAGGGTGAGGGCGACTGAAGCTTTCTTT.